This entry describes one T cell receptor (beta chain). Germline V gene data show CDR1 as SGHRS and CDR2 as YFSETQ. The V end lost 1 base, the J end lost 2 bases, and 9 bases lay between the germline ends. This CDR3 is 15 amino acids long. This sample was included in a study of PD-L1 blockade in urothelial cancer. Time point in this sample: peripheral blood 6 weeks after treatment start. TCRdb's table, derived via immunoSEQ multiplex PCR, lists solely in-frame clones and lacks some. The table records some 110,000 clones, about 91% of them present only once. The material was PBMCs, obtained around atezolizumab (anti-PD-L1) treatment. The rearrangement uses TRBV5-1 and TRBJ1-4; D unclear. This clonotype originated in a man in his 60s with urothelial cancer. DNA of the CDR3: TGCGCCAGCAGCTTGTCAGGAAACACTAATGAAAAACTGTTTTTT. Its protein is CASSLSGNTNEKLFF. Drawing the rest from reference TRBV5-1 and TRBJ1-4, the complete variable domain is KAGVTQTPRYLIKTRGQQVTLSCSPISGHRSVSWYQQTPGQGLQFLFEYFSETQRNKGNFPGRFSGRQFSNSRSEMNVSTLELGDSALYLCASSLSGNTNEKLFFGSGTQLSVL.